This record concerns one TCR beta chain sequence. Source study methods: Reference gene primer amplification yielded estimated nucleated cell counts. Sequencing used immunoSEQ multiplex PCR; TCRdb keeps in-frame clones, though not all of them. The V and J calls and the clone size are those of that table, but D and trimming were determined from the DNA. The data contain roughly 250,000 clones, about 76% of them singletons. This entry comes from a study of blood T cell repertoires in COVID-19. Study-level information: There were acute and convalescent COVID-19 samples, and they came from the United States, Italy and Spain. T cells, B-cell-depleted T cells, or PBMCs provided the cDNA or gDNA that served as material.

CDR3 length equals 15 residues. The ends lost 3 bases at V and 6 bases at J; junction bases unmatched: 10. Germline assignment: CDR1 MNHNS and CDR2 SASEGT. The sequencing input was peripheral blood. The sequence was collected from a woman aged 55-70 years with active or convalescent COVID-19. The chain carries TRBV6-1 and TRBJ2-7, with 8 bases lining up with TRBD1. Here the CDR3 reads CASSEWGQDLREQYF. The DNA for the CDR3 is TGTGCCAGCAGTGAGTGGGGACAGGACCTCCGCGAGCAGTACTTC.